The rows below give T cell receptor beta chains drawn from one sample of a study of blood T cell repertoires in COVID-19. Method: immunoSEQ multiplex PCR; TCRdb's copy keeps in-frame clones and lacks some. This table has some 76,000 clones, approximately 89% appearing once. The material sequenced was peripheral blood. These receptors all come from a human donor in a cohort sampled during active COVID-19. Each CDR3 is given with its conserved first and last residue. A D gene is named only where the DNA matches it firmly. Clone size appears in some rows only: once, few, many, or a class for an expanded clone.

>TRBV12-5|.|.|TRBJ1-1
CASGLVLGRNTEAFF
TGTGCTAGTGGTTTGGTTCTGGGCCGGAACACTGAAGCTTTCTTT
>TRBV21-1|.|.|TRBJ1-4
CASSIRGRGEKLFF
TGTGCCAGCAGCATCAGGGGGCGGGGTGAAAAACTGTTTTTT
>TRBV19|.|TRBD1|TRBJ1-2
CASSTYRGTSYGYTF
TGTGCCAGTAGTACCTACAGGGGGACCTCCTATGGCTACACCTTC
>TRBV12-1|.|.|TRBJ2-5
CASSPEETQYF
TGTGCCAGCAGCCCTGAGGAGACCCAGTACTTC
>TRBV7-2|.|TRBD1|TRBJ1-2
CASSPGQDYGYTF
TGTGCCAGCAGCCCGGGACAGGACTATGGCTACACCTTC
>TRBV2|.|.|TRBJ2-3
CASSPYNTFSTDTQYF
TGTGCCAGCAGTCCTTATAACACCTTTAGCACAGATACGCAGTATTTT
>TRBV6-5|once|.|TRBJ2-2
CASSYGLATGELFF
TGTGCCAGCAGTTACGGGCTAGCAACCGGGGAGCTGTTTTTT
>TRBV5-8|once|.|TRBJ1-4
CASSRDSTNEKLFF
TGTGCCAGCAGCCGGGACTCAACTAATGAAAAACTGTTTTTT
>TRBV5-1|once|.|TRBJ1-1
CASSLGFGVTEAFF
TGCGCCAGCAGCTTGGGGTTCGGTGTCACTGAAGCTTTCTTT
>TRBV7-2|.|.|TRBJ2-5
CASSPGPPIETQYF
TGTGCCAGCAGCCCAGGGCCACCCATAGAGACCCAGTACTTC
>TRBV10-1|.|TRBD2|TRBJ2-3
CASSDQTSGGTDTQYF
TGCGCCAGCAGTGACCAGACTAGCGGGGGGACAGATACGCAGTATTTT
>TRBV18|.|.|TRBJ2-1
CASSPNTGMKDEQFF
TGTGCCAGCTCACCGAACACAGGGATGAAGGATGAGCAGTTCTTC
>TRBV10-3|.|TRBD1|TRBJ2-7
CAISNTGGQDEQYF
TGTGCCATCAGCAATACAGGGGGCCAGGACGAGCAGTACTTC
>TRBV27|.|TRBD1|TRBJ1-2
CASSPRDRGYYGYTF
TGTGCCAGCAGTCCCCGGGACAGGGGCTACTATGGCTACACCTTC
>TRBV6-6|.|TRBD2|TRBJ2-7
CASSLRSGTSDSYEQYF
TGTGCCAGCAGTCTTCGGTCCGGGACTAGCGACTCCTACGAGCAGTACTTC
>TRBV10-3|.|TRBD1|TRBJ1-4
CAISDFSGGGVKLFF
TGTGCCATCAGTGATTTCTCAGGGGGAGGTGTAAAACTGTTTTTT
>TRBV19|.|.|TRBJ2-7
CASSISRGFGSEQYF
TGTGCCAGTAGTATATCTCGGGGATTTGGTTCCGAGCAGTACTTC
>TRBV27|.|TRBD2|TRBJ2-7
CASSSRTSGDDEQYF
TGTGCCAGCAGTTCTCGGACTAGCGGGGACGACGAGCAGTACTTC
>TRBV6-4|.|TRBD1|TRBJ2-2
CASNPAGGTIGELFF
TGTGCCAGCAACCCGGCAGGGGGTACGATCGGGGAGCTGTTTTTT
>TRBV6-6|.|.|TRBJ1-2
CASSYDFGYTF
TGTGCCAGCAGTTACGACTTTGGCTACACCTTC
>TRBV2|.|TRBD1|TRBJ1-1
CASSGTGVEAFF
TGTGCCAGCAGCGGTACAGGGGTTGAAGCTTTCTTT
>TRBV11-2|few|.|TRBJ2-2
CASSLVAGIGELFF
TGTGCCAGCAGCTTAGTGGCAGGGATCGGGGAGCTGTTTTTT
>TRBV6-5|.|TRBD1|TRBJ2-7
CASSYTGGRGYEQYF
TGTGCCAGCAGTTACACAGGGGGGCGAGGTTACGAGCAGTACTTC
>TRBV19|.|.|TRBJ1-2
CASSPQVVPYGYTF
TGTGCCAGTAGCCCCCAGGTAGTACCCTATGGCTACACCTTC
>TRBV5-1|.|TRBD2|TRBJ2-7
CASSSGTSGGYEQYF
TGCGCCAGCAGCTCCGGGACTAGCGGGGGGTACGAGCAGTACTTC
>TRBV15|.|TRBD2|TRBJ2-1
CATSRDETSGYNEQFF
TGTGCCACCAGCAGAGATGAGACTAGCGGCTACAATGAGCAGTTCTTC